Shown below are 23 T cell receptor beta chains from a single sample sequenced in a study of T-cell memory formation after mild COVID-19. TCRdb used MiXCR to reprocess the 5' RACE reads, holding one entry per CDR3 protein. The sample has 380,000 or so distinct CDR3 sequences, about 15% seen once. The sequenced sample was PBMCs or a T cell subset sorted from them (not recorded which). The receptors were gathered from a man aged 18 to 29 who had mild COVID-19 (a few samples of this study predate the infection). Cell type and time point are not known.

This clonotype was found many times. V and J are TRBV6-1 and TRBJ1-2; TRBD1 is a possible D gene (5 bases). The length of the CDR3 is 13 residues. Trimming removed 3 bases at V and 4 bases at J, with 9 bases between. The V gene's germline CDR1 is MNHNS and CDR2 SASEGT. Here the CDR3 reads CASSDRVTYGYTF. DNA of the CDR3: TGTGCCAGCAGTGACAGGGTGACCTATGGCTACACCTTC.

The sample holds a few counts of this clonotype. V is TRBV6-5 and J is TRBJ2-3; the D gene could be TRBD1 or TRBD2 (6 bases each). The germline V gene encodes CDR1 MNHEY and CDR2 SVGAGI. The CDR3 contains 15 residues. Trimming stripped 0 bases from V and 1 base from J, with 8 bases between. The CDR3 DNA reads TGTGCCAGCAGTTACTCGGGGGGCCGCACAGATACGCAGTATTTT. The encoded protein is CASSYSGGRTDTQYF.

The sample holds a few counts of this clonotype. The chain joins TRBV2 to TRBJ2-1, with 9 positions matching TRBD2. The CDR3 runs 15 residues. The ends lost 6 bases at V and 4 bases at J; junction bases unmatched: 7. Germline assignment: CDR1 SNHLY and CDR2 FYNNEI. DNA of the CDR3: TGTGCCAGCAGGGCAACTAGCGGGTCTTACAATGAGCAGTTCTTC. Amino acids: CASRATSGSYNEQFF. Together with reference TRBV2 and TRBJ2-1, the CDR3 gives the full variable domain: EPEVTQTPSHQVTQMGQEVILRCVPISNHLYFYWYRQILGQKVEFLVSFYNNEISEKSEIFDDQFSVERPDGSNFTLKIRSTKLEDSAMYFCASRATSGSYNEQFFGPGTRLTVL.

This clonotype has a handful of counts. This chain links TRBV9 with TRBJ2-7, with D possibly being TRBD1 or TRBD2 (5 bases each). Trimming took 3 bases from V and 2 from J, leaving 12 bases between them. This CDR3 has 14 residues. Per germline, CDR1 SGDLS and CDR2 YYNGEE. In DNA form, the CDR3 reads TGTGCCAGCAGCGCCCGGGGCTTAACCTACGAGCAGTACTTC. The encoded protein is CASSARGLTYEQYF.

This chain links TRBV20-1 with TRBJ2-1, with TRBD2 matching 16 bases. CDR3 size: 15 residues. Trimming removed 4 bases from V and 8 bases from J; junction bases left unmatched: 5. Germline V lookup: CDR1 DFQATT, CDR2 SNEGSKA (reference sequence). CDR3 region: CSATGTSGGAYEQFF. CDR3 DNA: TGCAGTGCTACCGGGACTAGCGGGGGGGCGTATGAGCAGTTCTTC.

V and J are TRBV20-1 and TRBJ2-7, with D perhaps TRBD1 or TRBD2 (5 bases each). The CDR3 spans 13 residues. V dropped 4 bases and J dropped 0 bases, with 10 bases sitting between them. The germline V gene has CDR1 DFQATT and CDR2 SNEGSKA (reference sequence). Here the CDR3 reads CSATGASSYEQYF. The CDR3 DNA sequence: TGCAGTGCTACCGGGGCTTCCTCCTACGAGCAGTACTTC.

This clonotype came up a few times. The chain couples TRBV6-4 to TRBJ2-1, with 12 positions matching TRBD2. From germline, CDR1 is MRHNA and CDR2 SNTAGT. V was clipped by 6 bases and J by 6 bases; unmatched bases: 6. The CDR3 is 15 amino acids. The CDR3 nucleotides read TGTGCCAGCAGGACCCTAGCGGGGGGGTGCAATGAGCAGTTCTTC. Translation gives CASRTLAGGCNEQFF.

The table lists this clonotype with many counts. This chain links TRBV5-6 with TRBJ2-7, with D uncertain. This CDR3 has 12 residues. Germline values: CDR1 SGHDT, CDR2 YYEEEE. V dropped 4 bases and J dropped 2 bases, with 7 bases sitting between them. The CDR3 sequence: CASSMGPYEQYF. The CDR3 region has the DNA TGTGCCAGCAGCATGGGCCCCTACGAGCAGTACTTC.

This clonotype was seen a few times. This sequence joins TRBV6-6 and TRBJ1-5, with TRBD1 as a possible D gene (6 bases). Trimming left V 10 bases short and J 3 bases short, with 13 bases between. Germline V CDR1 and CDR2: MNHNY, SVGAGI (reference sequence). This CDR3 spans 13 amino acids. This CDR3 reads CATQGHFNQPQHF. The CDR3 DNA reads as TGTGCCACCCAGGGACACTTCAATCAGCCCCAGCATTTT.

This clonotype was counted many times. CDR3 coding DNA: TGTGCCAGCAGCTTAGCTGCTGGTACTGAAGCTTTCTTT. This translates into CASSLAAGTEAFF. J is TRBJ1-1 and V is TRBV11-2; D uncertain. The CDR3 has 13 residues. From germline, CDR1 is SGHAT and CDR2 FQNNGV. Trimming pared 1 base from V and 5 bases from J, leaving 8 bases between.

The table lists this clonotype with a few counts. The rearrangement links TRBV4-1 to TRBJ2-3; 7 bases are a match to TRBD1. The germline gives CDR1 MGHRA, CDR2 YSYEKL. The CDR3 length is 16 residues. The trim removed 0 bases at V and 2 bases at J, leaving 5 bases unmatched. CDR3 sequence (DNA): TGCGCCAGCAGCCAAGACCCGGGACAGCTCACAGATACGCAGTATTTT. This gives the protein CASSQDPGQLTDTQYF.

This clonotype was counted a few times. This sequence joins TRBV10-3 and TRBJ2-1; 10 positions match TRBD1. From germline, CDR1 is ENHRY and CDR2 SYGVKD. J lost 10 bases, V lost 2 bases, and 11 bases had no gene match. The CDR3 consists of 16 residues. The CDR3: CAISERGQGLFLEQFF. The CDR3 coding sequence is TGTGCCATCAGTGAGCGGGGACAGGGGTTGTTTTTGGAGCAGTTCTTC.

The chain joins TRBV20-1 to TRBJ2-7; D is unresolved. Germline V gene lookup returns CDR1 DFQATT and CDR2 SNEGSKA (reference sequence). The germline V and J ends were trimmed by 6 bases and 0 bases, with 12 bases remaining between them. The CDR3 totals 13 residues. CDR3 nucleotide sequence: TGCAGTGCCAGGCCTCCCTCCTCCTACGAGCAGTACTTC. This sequence encodes CSARPPSSYEQYF.

The chain combines TRBV7-8 with TRBJ2-7, with a possible D match to TRBD2 (5 bases). In germline, CDR1 is SGHVS, CDR2 FQNEAQ. This CDR3 comprises 14 residues. Trimming removed 0 bases at V and 2 bases at J, with 8 bases between. Written as DNA, the CDR3 is TGTGCCAGCAGCTTAGCTCGGGGTGCCTACGAGCAGTACTTC. Translating it yields CASSLARGAYEQYF.

This clonotype was seen only a few times. This chain links TRBV4-3 with TRBJ2-1; possibly TRBD2 for D (5 bases). V was trimmed by 0 bases and J by 5 bases, leaving 8 bases between them. The CDR3 totals 14 residues. Germline CDR1 LGHNA, CDR2 YSLEER. The CDR3 DNA follows: TGCGCCAGCAGCCAAGAACTAGTCGACAATGAGCAGTTCTTC. The encoded protein is CASSQELVDNEQFF.

Only a few counts were recorded for this clonotype. The V call is TRBV5-1, the J call TRBJ2-1; TRBD2 matches at 10 bases. The V gene's germline CDR1 is SGHRS and CDR2 YFSETQ. The CDR3 length is 12 residues. The CDR3: CASGGHNNEQFF. CDR3 nucleotide sequence: TGCGCTAGCGGGGGGCACAACAATGAGCAGTTCTTC.

In this sample, this clonotype turned up a few times. This chain links TRBV5-1 with TRBJ1-1; 8 nucleotides align to TRBD1. This CDR3 has 19 amino acids. Trimming cost V 0 bases and J 1 base; bases outside gene matches: 14. Germline-derived CDR1 and CDR2 are SGHRS and YFSETQ. The CDR3 DNA sequence: TGCGCCAGCAGCTTGGGGCAGAGTCACAGGGGGTTTGGGAACACTGAAGCTTTCTTT. The encoded protein is CASSLGQSHRGFGNTEAFF.

This chain uses TRBV20-1 with TRBJ2-2; 7 nucleotides agree with TRBD1. Germline CDR1 DFQATT, CDR2 SNEGSKA (reference sequence). The length of the CDR3 is 16 residues. Trimming removed 0 bases from V and 7 bases from J; junction bases left unmatched: 11. CDR3: CSARDHIKGAVGELFF. The CDR3 coding sequence is TGCAGTGCTAGAGATCACATTAAGGGGGCAGTCGGGGAGCTGTTTTTT.

This clonotype occurred a few times. V gene TRBV9 combines with J gene TRBJ1-2, with 9 positions matching TRBD1. The trim removed 4 bases at V and 8 bases at J, leaving 9 bases unmatched. CDR3 length: 14 residues. CDR1 and CDR2 from the germline V gene are SGDLS and YYNGEE. Here the CDR3 DNA reads TGTGCCAGCAGCCCCGGACAGGGGTCACGGGGCTACACCTTC. Encoded protein: CASSPGQGSRGYTF.

In its sample, this clonotype was seen many times. This chain links TRBV4-3 with TRBJ2-1, with 10 bases identical to TRBD2. CDR1 LGHNA and CDR2 YSLEER come from the germline V gene. Losses at the gene ends were 0 bases for V and 10 bases for J; bases not matched to a gene: 3. The CDR3 is 14 residues long. The CDR3 DNA is TGCGCCAGCAGCCAAGAGCCTAGCGGGGGAGAGCAGTTCTTC. It specifies CASSQEPSGGEQFF.

This clonotype was seen a handful of times. CDR3 loop: CASSQGSGLFDTQYF. The CDR3, as DNA: TGTGCCAGCAGCCAAGGGAGCGGTTTGTTCGATACGCAGTATTTT. The chain links TRBV4-2 to TRBJ2-3, with D perhaps matching TRBD2 (5 bases). V gave up 1 base and J gave up 6 bases, with 14 bases separating them. This CDR3 comprises 15 residues. Germline V lookup: CDR1 LGHNA, CDR2 YNFKEQ.

This clonotype appeared a few times. J is TRBJ2-1 and V is TRBV9; 11 bases line up with TRBD2. V lost 4 bases to trimming and J lost 1 base; unmatched junction nucleotides: 10. Germline CDR1 and CDR2: SGDLS and YYNGEE. CDR3 length equals 18 residues. As DNA, the CDR3 is TGTGCCAGCAGCCGAGATCCCACTAGCGGGGGATCCTACAATGAGCAGTTCTTC. Protein sequence: CASSRDPTSGGSYNEQFF.

The chain links TRBV7-6 to TRBJ2-4; D is possibly TRBD2 (6 bases). Germline V lookup: CDR1 SGHVS, CDR2 FNYEAQ. With 6 bases removed from V and 6 bases from J, the gap between germline ends came to 18 bases. This CDR3 has 15 amino acids. The CDR3 DNA reads TGTGCCAGCAGTCGGAGGGACGGGTTTGGAAACATTCAGTACTTC. Residues: CASSRRDGFGNIQYF.